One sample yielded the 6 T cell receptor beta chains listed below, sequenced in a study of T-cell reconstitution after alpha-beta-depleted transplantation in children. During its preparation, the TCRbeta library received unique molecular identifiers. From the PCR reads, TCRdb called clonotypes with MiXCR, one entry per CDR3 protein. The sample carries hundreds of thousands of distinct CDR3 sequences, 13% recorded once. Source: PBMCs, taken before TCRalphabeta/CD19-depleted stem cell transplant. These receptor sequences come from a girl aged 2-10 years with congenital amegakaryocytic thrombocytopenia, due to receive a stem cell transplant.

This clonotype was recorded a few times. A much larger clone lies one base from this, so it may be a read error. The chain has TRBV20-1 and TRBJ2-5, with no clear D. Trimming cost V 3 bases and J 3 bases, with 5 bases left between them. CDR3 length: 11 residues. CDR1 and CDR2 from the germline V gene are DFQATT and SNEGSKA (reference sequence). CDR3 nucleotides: TGCAGTGCTAGGGTGGAAGAGACCCAGTACTTC. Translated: CSARVEETQYF.

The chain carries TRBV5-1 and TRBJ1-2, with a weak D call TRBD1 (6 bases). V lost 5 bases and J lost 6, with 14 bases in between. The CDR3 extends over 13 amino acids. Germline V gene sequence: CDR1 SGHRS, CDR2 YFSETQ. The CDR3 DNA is TGCGCCAGCAGAACACAGGGAATTGATGGCTACACCTTC. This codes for CASRTQGIDGYTF.

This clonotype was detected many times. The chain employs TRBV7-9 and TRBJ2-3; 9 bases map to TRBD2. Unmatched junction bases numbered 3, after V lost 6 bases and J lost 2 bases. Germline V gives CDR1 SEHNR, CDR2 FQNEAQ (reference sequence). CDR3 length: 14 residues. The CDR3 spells CASSRLADTDTQYF. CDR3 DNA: TGTGCCAGCAGTCGACTAGCGGACACAGATACGCAGTATTTT.

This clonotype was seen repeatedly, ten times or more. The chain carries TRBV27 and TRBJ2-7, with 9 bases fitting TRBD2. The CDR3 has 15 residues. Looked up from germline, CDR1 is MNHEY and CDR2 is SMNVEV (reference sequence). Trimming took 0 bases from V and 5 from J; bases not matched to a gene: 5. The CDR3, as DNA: TGTGCCAGCAGTTTATCGCTAGCGGGATCTAACGAGCAGTACTTC. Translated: CASSLSLAGSNEQYF.

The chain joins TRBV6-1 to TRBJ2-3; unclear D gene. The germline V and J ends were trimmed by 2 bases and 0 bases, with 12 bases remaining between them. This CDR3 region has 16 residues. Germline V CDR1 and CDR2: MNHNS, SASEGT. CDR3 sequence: CASSEFRVSSTDTQYF. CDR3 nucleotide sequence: TGTGCCAGCAGTGAATTTCGGGTTTCTAGCACAGATACGCAGTATTTT.

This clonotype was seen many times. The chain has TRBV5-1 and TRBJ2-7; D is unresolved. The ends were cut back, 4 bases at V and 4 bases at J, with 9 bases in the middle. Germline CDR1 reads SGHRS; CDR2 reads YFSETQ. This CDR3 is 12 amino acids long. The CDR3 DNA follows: TGCGCCAGCAGCCCCAATACATACGAGCAGTACTTC. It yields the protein CASSPNTYEQYF.